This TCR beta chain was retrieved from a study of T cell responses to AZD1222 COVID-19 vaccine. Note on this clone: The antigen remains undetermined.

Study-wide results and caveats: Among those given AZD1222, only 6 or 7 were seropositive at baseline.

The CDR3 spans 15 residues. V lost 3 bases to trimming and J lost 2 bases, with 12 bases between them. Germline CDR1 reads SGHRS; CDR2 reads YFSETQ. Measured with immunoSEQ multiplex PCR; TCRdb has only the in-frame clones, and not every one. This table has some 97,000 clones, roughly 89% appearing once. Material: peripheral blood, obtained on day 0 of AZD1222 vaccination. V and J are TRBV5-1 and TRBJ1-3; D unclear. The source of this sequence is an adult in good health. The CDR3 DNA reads TGCGCCAGCAGCTCCGGTGAGGTAGCTGGAAACACCATATATTTT. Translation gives CASSSGEVAGNTIYF.